Presented here are 8 T cell receptor beta chains from one specimen sequenced in a study of shared clonotypes between healthy human individuals. Clones were sequenced by immunoSEQ multiplex PCR, and TCRdb holds only the in-frame ones, with some missing. The data hold about 680,000 clones, with about 90% observed a single time. The naive CD8 population came from CD45RO-negative cells selected for CCR7, without terminally differentiated effector memory CD45RA+ cells. Sequencing input: naive CD8+ T cells sorted from blood. These receptors were obtained from a man aged 25-45 years in good health.

The J gene is TRBJ1-1, the V gene TRBV2; 8 bases are a match to TRBD1. CDR1 and CDR2 from the germline V gene are SNHLY and FYNNEI. There are 13 residues in the CDR3. Trimming removed 6 bases from V and 11 bases from J; junction bases left unmatched: 11. CDR3 region: CASRDRGGLPAFF. The CDR3 DNA reads as TGTGCCAGCAGAGACAGGGGTGGGCTTCCGGCTTTCTTT.

On this clone: This may come from a read error, since a much larger clone is one base off. Other nucleotide sequences from this sample produce the same CDR3. The genes are TRBV6-1 and TRBJ2-2, with D possibly being TRBD2 (5 bases). Germline CDR1 is MNHNS and CDR2 is SASEGT. There are 15 residues in the CDR3. In nucleotides, the CDR3 is TGTGCTAGCAGTGAATGGGGAGATAACACCGGGGAGCTGTTTTTT. The encoded protein is CASSEWGDNTGELFF.

This chain uses TRBV14 with TRBJ1-4, with TRBD1 identical over 11 bases. CDR1 and CDR2 from the germline V gene are SGHDN and FVKESK. V dropped 3 bases and J dropped 7; count of bases not matched to a gene: 4. This CDR3 is built from 15 residues. Written as DNA, the CDR3 is TGTGCCAGCAGCCAGAGGACAGGGGGCGGTGAAAAACTGTTTTTT. Its translation is CASSQRTGGGEKLFF.

The V and J genes are TRBV7-9 and TRBJ2-1; the match to TRBD1 covers 8 bases. Per the germline V gene, CDR1 is SEHNR and CDR2 is FQNEAQ (reference sequence). With 5 bases clipped from V and 4 bases from J, the junction kept 10 bases outside the gene matches. The CDR3 totals 16 residues. CDR3 bases: TGTGCCAGCAGCCGATTCCGGGACAGGCCTTACAATGAGCAGTTCTTC. Protein product: CASSRFRDRPYNEQFF.

The chain is built from TRBV11-2 and TRBJ1-1; weak D call: TRBD1 (5 bases). CDR1 is SGHAT and CDR2 is FQNNGV in the germline V gene. CDR3 size: 15 residues. V shed 8 bases and J shed 2 bases, with 18 bases lying between them. In DNA, the CDR3 is TGTGCCAGCTCTTGGGACGTTGGAATAAACACTGAAGCTTTCTTT. This sequence encodes CASSWDVGINTEAFF.

The chain couples TRBV9 to TRBJ2-2; possibly TRBD2 for D (5 bases). Germline CDR1 and CDR2: SGDLS and YYNGEE. Trimming stripped 0 bases from V and 6 bases from J, with 12 bases between. This CDR3 contains 15 residues. The CDR3 is CASSVVGSIAGELFF. The CDR3 DNA is TGTGCCAGCAGCGTAGTGGGGAGCATCGCCGGGGAGCTGTTTTTT.

This clone came up once. The V and J genes are TRBV2 and TRBJ2-1; D not resolved. Germline values: CDR1 SNHLY, CDR2 FYNNEI. Trimming took 11 bases from V and 8 from J, leaving 22 bases between them. This CDR3 has 14 residues. CDR3 sequence (DNA): TGTGCCTCCTCGGGCCTCACTTCAACCGATGAGCAGTTCTTC. Translating it yields CASSGLTSTDEQFF.

V and J are TRBV2 and TRBJ1-2, with TRBD1 identical over 7 bases. The V gene end was trimmed by 7 bases and the J gene end by 3 bases; junction bases not matched to a gene: 5. CDR3 length equals 13 residues. Germline assignment: CDR1 SNHLY and CDR2 FYNNEI. CDR3 sequence (DNA): TGTGCCAGCAACACTGGGACAGACTATGGCTACACCTTC. It specifies CASNTGTDYGYTF.